A selection of T cell receptor beta chains follows, all from one sample in a study of blood T cell repertoires in COVID-19. Sequencing used immunoSEQ multiplex PCR; TCRdb keeps in-frame clones, though not all of them. The table lists around 260,000 clones, roughly nine tenths of them singletons. Sequenced: peripheral blood. These receptors all come from a middle-aged woman who had recovered from COVID-19. CDR3s include the opening cysteine and the closing phenylalanine or tryptophan. The order of the fields is V gene, D gene, J gene, CDR3 protein. A D gene is named only where the DNA matches it firmly.

V: TRBV4-1
D: NA
J: TRBJ2-1
CDR3: CASSRNEGVIEQFF

V: TRBV18
D: NA
J: TRBJ1-2
CDR3: CASSPEGGAGYGYTF

V: TRBV2
D: NA
J: TRBJ1-5
CDR3: CASSDGLVQGQPQHF

V: TRBV6-5
D: NA
J: TRBJ1-3
CDR3: CASSSGQNSGNTIYF

V: TRBV5-3
D: NA
J: TRBJ2-1
CDR3: CARSCNDVADNEQFF

V: TRBV24-1
D: NA
J: TRBJ2-5
CDR3: CATSRAETQYF

V: TRBV5-1
D: TRBD2
J: TRBJ2-1
CDR3: CASSSHTGGSSNEQFF

V: TRBV5-8
D: NA
J: TRBJ1-1
CDR3: CASSFWFGAKAEAFF

V: TRBV6-6
D: TRBD2
J: TRBJ2-1
CDR3: CASSYPTSGSDEQFF

V: TRBV25-1
D: NA
J: TRBJ2-2
CDR3: CASSGRQNTGELFF

V: TRBV12-3/TRBV12-4
D: NA
J: TRBJ1-5
CDR3: CASSFRDHQPQHF

V: TRBV27
D: NA
J: TRBJ2-3
CDR3: CASSLGFGTRSTDTQYF

V: TRBV29-1
D: TRBD2
J: TRBJ2-1
CDR3: CSVALGLAGGINEQFF

V: TRBV27
D: TRBD2
J: TRBJ2-1
CDR3: CASSPTSGRSYNEQFF